This passage covers 3 T cell receptor beta chains from one sample sequenced in a study of cytomegalovirus exposure and HLA in healthy donors. This table comes from immunoSEQ multiplex PCR, and its TCRdb copy is limited to in-frame clones, with some not included. The sample lists tens of thousands of clones; 96% were seen once. Sequenced sample: PBMCs. Receptors originate from a man between 18 and 35 years old in good health and CMV-seronegative.

V is TRBV6-1 and J is TRBJ2-1; TRBD2 matches at 11 bases. Trimming cost V 6 bases and J 7 bases; bases outside gene matches: 8. The CDR3 length is 15 residues. CDR1 is MNHNS, CDR2 SASEGT, per germline. Here the CDR3 reads CASRPTSGSLNEQFF. The CDR3 bases are TGTGCCAGCAGGCCTACTAGCGGGAGTTTGAATGAGCAGTTCTTC.

The V and J genes are TRBV6-6 and TRBJ2-5, with 7 bases identical to TRBD1. The CDR3 has 15 amino acids. CDR1 and CDR2 (germline): MNHNY, SVGAGI (reference sequence). The V and J ends lost 1 base and 3 bases, in that order; junction bases with no gene match: 5. CDR3 region: CASSYLGDRKETQYF. The CDR3 region has the DNA TGTGCCAGCAGTTACTTAGGGGACAGAAAAGAGACCCAGTACTTC.

The table lists this clone with a count of one. The chain has TRBV19 and TRBJ1-1, with no clear D. V lost 5 bases to trimming and J lost 4 bases, with 17 bases between them. CDR1 and CDR2 (germline): LNHDA, SQIVND (reference sequence). The CDR3 extends over 15 amino acids. For the CDR3, the DNA is TGTGCCAGTAGTCTGGGCCTGAGTCTGGGCACTGAAGCTTTCTTT. Its translation is CASSLGLSLGTEAFF.